This TCR beta chain stems from a study of a mutant IDH1 vaccine in newly diagnosed glioma. Overall study context: Vaccination was launched 4-6 weeks after radiotherapy alone, or with temozolomide cycles. Beforehand, treatment had been radiotherapy, temozolomide, or both; the majority received both.

Time point here: week 23, last vaccination. Vaccinated patients received 300 ug of mutant IDH1 20-mer peptide per dose, with topical imiquimod. Details on this clone: The antigen is undetermined.

The data were produced by immunoSEQ multiplex PCR, yet TCRdb's version contains in-frame clones alone and is incomplete. There are 50,000 to 70,000 clones in the sample; 84% occur only once, and 10% to 15% lies in the top ten. Trimming took off 5 bases at V and 2 bases at J, with 7 bases between the two ends. This CDR3 has 13 amino acids. The germline CDR1 and CDR2 sequences are SEHNR and FQNEAQ (reference sequence). The gene calls are TRBV7-9 and TRBJ2-4, with D maybe TRBD1 (5 bases). This TCR derives from a man aged 18 to 29 with glioma. The source material was PBMCs, sampled from a glioma patient whose treatment included an IDH1 peptide vaccine. The CDR3 here is CASSPDTKNIQYF. CDR3 nucleotide sequence: TGTGCCAGCAGCCCGGACACCAAAAACATTCAGTACTTC.